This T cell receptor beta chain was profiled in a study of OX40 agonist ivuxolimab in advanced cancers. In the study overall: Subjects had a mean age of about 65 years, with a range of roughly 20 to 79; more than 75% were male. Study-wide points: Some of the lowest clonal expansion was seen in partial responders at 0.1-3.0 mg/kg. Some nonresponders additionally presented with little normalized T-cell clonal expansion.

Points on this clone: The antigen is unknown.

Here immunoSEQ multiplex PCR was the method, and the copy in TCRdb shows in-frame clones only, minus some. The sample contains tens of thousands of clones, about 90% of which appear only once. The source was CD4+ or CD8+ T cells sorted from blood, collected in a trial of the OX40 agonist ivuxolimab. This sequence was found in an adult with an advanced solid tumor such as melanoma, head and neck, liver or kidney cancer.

CDR3 region: CASSTGAGGEQFF. DNA for the CDR3: TGTGCCAGTAGTACAGGAGCGGGAGGTGAGCAGTTCTTC. The chain combines TRBV19 with TRBJ2-1, with 9 bases lining up with TRBD2. The CDR3 loop spans 13 amino acids. V lost 4 bases to trimming and J lost 9 bases; unmatched junction nucleotides: 4. Germline V CDR1 and CDR2: LNHDA, SQIVND (reference sequence).